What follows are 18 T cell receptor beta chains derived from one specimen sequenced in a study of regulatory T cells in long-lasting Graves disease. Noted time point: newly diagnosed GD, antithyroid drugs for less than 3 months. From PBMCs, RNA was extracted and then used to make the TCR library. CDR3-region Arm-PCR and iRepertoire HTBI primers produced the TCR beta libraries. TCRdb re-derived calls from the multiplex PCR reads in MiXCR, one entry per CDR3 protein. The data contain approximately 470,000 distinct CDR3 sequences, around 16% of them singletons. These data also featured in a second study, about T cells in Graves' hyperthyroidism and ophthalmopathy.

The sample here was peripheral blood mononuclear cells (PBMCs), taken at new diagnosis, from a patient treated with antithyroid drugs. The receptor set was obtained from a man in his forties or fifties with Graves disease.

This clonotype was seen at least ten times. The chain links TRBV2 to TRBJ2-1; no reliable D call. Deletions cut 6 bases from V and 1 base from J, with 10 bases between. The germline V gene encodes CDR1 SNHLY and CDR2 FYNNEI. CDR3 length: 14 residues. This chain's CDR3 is CASRTLESYNEQFF. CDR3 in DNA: TGTGCCAGCAGAACACTGGAATCCTACAATGAGCAGTTCTTC.

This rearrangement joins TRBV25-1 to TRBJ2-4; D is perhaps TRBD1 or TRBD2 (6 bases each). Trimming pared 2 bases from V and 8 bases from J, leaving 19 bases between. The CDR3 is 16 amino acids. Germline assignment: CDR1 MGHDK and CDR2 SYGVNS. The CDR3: CASSEHGGGGRDIQYF. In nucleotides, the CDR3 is TGTGCCAGCAGTGAACACGGCGGAGGGGGTAGAGACATTCAGTACTTC.

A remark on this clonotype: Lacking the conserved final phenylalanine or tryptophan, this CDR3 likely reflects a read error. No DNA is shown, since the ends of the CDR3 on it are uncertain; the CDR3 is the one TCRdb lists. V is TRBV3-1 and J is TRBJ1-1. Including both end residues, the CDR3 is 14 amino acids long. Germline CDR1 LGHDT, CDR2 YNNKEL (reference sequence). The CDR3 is CASSQVSLDTEAFS.

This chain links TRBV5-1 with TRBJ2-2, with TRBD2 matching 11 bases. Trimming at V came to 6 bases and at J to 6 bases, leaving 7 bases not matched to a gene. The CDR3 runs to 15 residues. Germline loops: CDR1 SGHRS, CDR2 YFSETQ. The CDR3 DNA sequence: TGCGCCAGCACCCGGACTAGCGGGTCTGCCGGGGAGCTGTTTTTT. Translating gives CASTRTSGSAGELFF.

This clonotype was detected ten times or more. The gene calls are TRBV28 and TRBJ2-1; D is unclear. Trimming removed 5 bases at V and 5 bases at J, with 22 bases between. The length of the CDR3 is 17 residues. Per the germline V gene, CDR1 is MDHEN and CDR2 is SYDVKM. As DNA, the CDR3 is TGTGCCAGCAGTCACCGCTTAGGACGTAAAATCGACAATGAGCAGTTCTTC. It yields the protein CASSHRLGRKIDNEQFF. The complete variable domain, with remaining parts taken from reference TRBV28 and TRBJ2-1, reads DVKVTQSSRYLVKRTGEKVFLECVQDMDHENMFWYRQDPGLGLRLIYFSYDVKMKEKGDIPEGYSVSREKKERFSLILESASTNQTSMYLCASSHRLGRKIDNEQFFGPGTRLTVL.

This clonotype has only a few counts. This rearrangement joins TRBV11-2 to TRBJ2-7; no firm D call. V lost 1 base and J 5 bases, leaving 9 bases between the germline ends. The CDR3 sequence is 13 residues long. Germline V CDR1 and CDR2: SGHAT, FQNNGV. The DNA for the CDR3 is TGTGCCAGCAGCTTAGGGGTCCTGGACGAGCAGTACTTC. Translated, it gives CASSLGVLDEQYF.

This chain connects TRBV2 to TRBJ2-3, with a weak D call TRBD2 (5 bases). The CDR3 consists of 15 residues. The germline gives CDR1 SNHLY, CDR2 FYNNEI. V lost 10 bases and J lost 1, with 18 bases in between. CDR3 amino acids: CAIGKRKEGTDTQYF. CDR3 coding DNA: TGTGCCATAGGAAAGCGGAAGGAGGGCACAGATACGCAGTATTTT.

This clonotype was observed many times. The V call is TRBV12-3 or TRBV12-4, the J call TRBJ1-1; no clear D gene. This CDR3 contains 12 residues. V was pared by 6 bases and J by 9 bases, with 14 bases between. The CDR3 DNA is TGTGCCAGCAGCCACGGACCGGTGAAAGCTTTCTTT. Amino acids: CASSHGPVKAFF.

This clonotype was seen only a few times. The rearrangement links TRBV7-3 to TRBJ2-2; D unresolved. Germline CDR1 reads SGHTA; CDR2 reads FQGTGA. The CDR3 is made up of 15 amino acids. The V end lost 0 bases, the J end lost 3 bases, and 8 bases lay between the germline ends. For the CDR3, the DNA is TGTGCCAGCAGCTTAACGGGATCGGACACCGGGGAGCTGTTTTTT. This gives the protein CASSLTGSDTGELFF. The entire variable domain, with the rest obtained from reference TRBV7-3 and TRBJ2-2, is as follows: GAGVSQTPSNKVTEKGKYVELRCDPISGHTALYWYRQSLGQGPEFLIYFQGTGAADDSGLPNDRFFAVRPEGSVSTLKIQRTERGDSAVYLCASSLTGSDTGELFFGEGSRLTVL.

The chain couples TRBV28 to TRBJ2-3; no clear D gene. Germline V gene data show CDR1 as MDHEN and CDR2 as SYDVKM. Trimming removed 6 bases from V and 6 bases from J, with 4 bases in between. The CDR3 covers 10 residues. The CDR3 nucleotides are TGTGCCAGCAGCTGCGATACGCAGTATTTT. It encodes CASSCDTQYF.

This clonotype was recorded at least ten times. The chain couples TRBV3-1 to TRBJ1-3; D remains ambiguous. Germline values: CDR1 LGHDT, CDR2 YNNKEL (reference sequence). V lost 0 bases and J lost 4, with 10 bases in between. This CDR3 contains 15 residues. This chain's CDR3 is CASSQENTGGNTIYF. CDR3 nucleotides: TGTGCCAGCAGCCAAGAGAACACGGGAGGAAACACCATATATTTT.

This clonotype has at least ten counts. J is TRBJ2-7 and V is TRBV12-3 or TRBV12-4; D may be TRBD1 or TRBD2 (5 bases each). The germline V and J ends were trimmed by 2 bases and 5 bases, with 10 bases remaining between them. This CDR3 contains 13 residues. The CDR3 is CASSLLRDHEQYF. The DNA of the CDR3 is TGTGCCAGCAGTTTACTAAGGGACCACGAGCAGTACTTC.

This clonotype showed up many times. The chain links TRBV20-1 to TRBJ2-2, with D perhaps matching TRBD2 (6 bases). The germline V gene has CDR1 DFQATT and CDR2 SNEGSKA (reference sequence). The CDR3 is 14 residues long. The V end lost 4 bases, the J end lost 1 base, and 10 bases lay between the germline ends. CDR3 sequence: CSATGTLNTGELFF. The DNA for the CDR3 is TGCAGTGCTACCGGGACTTTGAACACCGGGGAGCTGTTTTTT.

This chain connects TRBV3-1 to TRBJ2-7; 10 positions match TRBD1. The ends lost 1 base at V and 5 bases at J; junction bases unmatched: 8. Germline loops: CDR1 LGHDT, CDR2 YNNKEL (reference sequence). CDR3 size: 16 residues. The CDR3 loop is CASSQGATGGGHEQYF. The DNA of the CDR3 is TGTGCCAGCAGCCAAGGGGCGACAGGGGGCGGGCACGAGCAGTACTTC.

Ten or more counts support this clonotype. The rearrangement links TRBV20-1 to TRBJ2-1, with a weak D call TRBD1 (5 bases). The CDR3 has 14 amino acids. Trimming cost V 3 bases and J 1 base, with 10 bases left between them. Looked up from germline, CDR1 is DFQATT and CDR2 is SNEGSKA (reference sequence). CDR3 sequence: CSARGPRSYNEQFF. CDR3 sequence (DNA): TGCAGTGCTAGGGGGCCGCGGTCCTACAATGAGCAGTTCTTC.

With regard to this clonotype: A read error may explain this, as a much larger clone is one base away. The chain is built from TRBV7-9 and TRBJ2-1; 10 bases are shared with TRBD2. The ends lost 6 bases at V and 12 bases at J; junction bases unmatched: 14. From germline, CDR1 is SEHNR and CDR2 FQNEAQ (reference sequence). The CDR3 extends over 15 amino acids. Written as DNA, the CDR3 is TGTGCCAGCAGAAAAAGGGGACTAGCGTTGGATGGGCAGTTCTTC. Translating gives CASRKRGLALDGQFF.

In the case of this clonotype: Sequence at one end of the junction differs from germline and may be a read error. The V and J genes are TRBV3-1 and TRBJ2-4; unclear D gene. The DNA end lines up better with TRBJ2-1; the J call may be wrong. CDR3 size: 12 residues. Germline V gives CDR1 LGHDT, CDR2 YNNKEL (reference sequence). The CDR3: CASNQAYNEQFF. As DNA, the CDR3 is TGTGCCAGCAACCAAGCTTACAATGAGCAGTTCTTC.

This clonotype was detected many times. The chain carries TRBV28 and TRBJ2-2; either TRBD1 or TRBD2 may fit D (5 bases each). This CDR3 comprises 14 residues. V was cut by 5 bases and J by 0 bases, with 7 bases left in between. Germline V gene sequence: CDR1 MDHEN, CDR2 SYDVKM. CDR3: CASSQGPNTGELFF. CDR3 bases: TGTGCCAGCAGTCAGGGACCGAACACCGGGGAGCTGTTTTTT.